Detailed here is one T cell receptor beta chain. These data are taken from a study of T cells in Graves' hyperthyroidism and ophthalmopathy. About the research overall: Peripheral blood was taken when the disease was first diagnosed, before any treatment began.

CDR1 is ENHRY, CDR2 SYGVKD, per germline. Trimming left V 10 bases short and J 0 bases short, with 16 bases between. This CDR3 is 15 amino acids long. The source material, RNA transcripts, was used to amplify TCR beta CDR3 regions. The HTBI primer set drove a first-round RT-PCR of the TCR CDR3. From the multiplex PCR reads, TCRdb called clonotypes with MiXCR, one entry per CDR3 protein. The sample includes hundreds of thousands of distinct CDR3 sequences, over 35% of them seen just once. Diagnostic assessment was based on clinical symptoms, serum thyroxine and TRAb, thyroid ultrasound and orbital computed tomography.

Material: blood. The sequence derives from a man aged 18 to 30 with Graves' hyperthyroidism. This rearrangement joins TRBV10-3 to TRBJ1-5; no clear D. This CDR3 reads CASSAEWASNQPQHF. The CDR3 nucleotides read TGTGCCAGCAGCGCCGAATGGGCTAGCAATCAGCCCCAGCATTTT.